This T cell receptor beta chain was obtained from a study of control samples from healthy donors and cancer patients. The V end was cut by 3 bases, the J end by 4 bases, with 11 bases between. The CDR3 has 14 amino acids. CDR1 SEHNR and CDR2 FQNEAQ come from the germline V gene (reference sequence). The repertoire was sequenced with immunoSEQ multiplex PCR; TCRdb's copy has only in-frame clones and lacks some. Here the sample spans 57,000 or so clones, almost 90% being singletons. The sequenced sample consisted of PBMCs. This clonotype originated in a man aged 55 to 70 with colorectal cancer. V usage is TRBV7-9 and J usage is TRBJ2-3; D perhaps matches TRBD2 (7 bases). This CDR3 reads CASSFGGLADTQYF. The CDR3 nucleotides read TGTGCCAGCAGCTTCGGGGGGCTTGCAGATACGCAGTATTTT.